These 25 T cell receptor beta chains came from one sample sequenced in a study of blood T cell repertoires in COVID-19 (TCRdb year 2020). To prepare the library, the immunoSEQ multiplex PCR assay was applied. TCRdb re-hosts the immuneACCESS table, in-frame sequences only. Its copies lack some clones; in the studies checked, an unresolved V gene accounts for under half of them, and the cause for the rest is not known. This sample holds 650,000 to 800,000 clones; 85% to 90% were observed only once. Clones ranked in the top ten supply over 0.2% of the sample. The sequencing sample was made of peripheral blood. All receptors derive from a young woman with acute or convalescent COVID-19.

The CDR3 here is CASSLRTGNEQYF. The CDR3 DNA reads TGTGCCAGCAGTTTAAGGACAGGGAACGAGCAGTACTTC. The rearrangement uses TRBV12-3 or TRBV12-4 and TRBJ2-7; 8 nucleotides line up with TRBD1. J was trimmed by 5 bases and V by 2 bases; bases with no gene match: 2. The length of the CDR3 is 13 residues.

This chain uses TRBV10-3 with TRBJ1-2; D unresolved. Germline loops: CDR1 ENHRY, CDR2 SYGVKD. With 7 bases removed from V and 2 bases from J, the gap between germline ends came to 11 bases. The CDR3 spans 13 residues. The CDR3 sequence: CAITPDGNYGYTF. CDR3 nucleotides: TGTGCCATCACCCCCGACGGGAACTATGGCTACACCTTC.

This sequence joins TRBV5-4 and TRBJ1-6; D call uncertain. The germline V gene encodes CDR1 SGHNT and CDR2 YYREEE (reference sequence). The V gene lost 4 bases and the J gene lost 4 bases, with 12 bases spanning the gap. This CDR3 has 15 amino acids. CDR3 residues: CASSPDPGYNSPLHF. CDR3 nucleotide sequence: TGTGCCAGCAGCCCGGATCCAGGTTATAATTCACCCCTCCACTTT.

The chain joins TRBV12-5 to TRBJ1-1; 7 bases match TRBD1. The ends lost 4 bases at V and 2 bases at J; junction bases unmatched: 7. This CDR3 region has 15 residues. Germline V gene lookup returns CDR1 LGHNT and CDR2 FRNRAP. CDR3 bases: TGTGCTAGTGGTTCCCCTCGACAGGGCAACACTGAAGCTTTCTTT. It translates to CASGSPRQGNTEAFF.

The chain recombines TRBV6-4 with TRBJ1-2; D is ambiguous. V gave up 2 bases and J gave up 3 bases, with 7 bases separating them. Germline V gene sequence: CDR1 MRHNA, CDR2 SNTAGT. This CDR3 spans 13 amino acids. The CDR3 protein is CASSDGSDYGYTF. DNA of the CDR3: TGTGCCAGCAGTGACGGGAGCGACTATGGCTACACCTTC.

The V and J genes are TRBV2 and TRBJ2-3; D ambiguous. The CDR3 length is 12 residues. CDR1 SNHLY and CDR2 FYNNEI come from the germline V gene. V gave up 6 bases and J gave up 0 bases, with 4 bases separating them. The DNA for the CDR3 is TGTGCCAGCAGGGCTAGCACAGATACGCAGTATTTT. This encodes CASRASTDTQYF. Variable domain in full (rest from reference TRBV2 and TRBJ2-3): EPEVTQTPSHQVTQMGQEVILRCVPISNHLYFYWYRQILGQKVEFLVSFYNNEISEKSEIFDDQFSVERPDGSNFTLKIRSTKLEDSAMYFCASRASTDTQYFGPGTRLTVL.

The chain carries TRBV5-1 and TRBJ1-2; the match to TRBD1 covers 8 bases. The CDR3 extends over 16 amino acids. Germline V lookup: CDR1 SGHRS, CDR2 YFSETQ. V lost 2 bases to trimming and J lost 8 bases; unmatched junction nucleotides: 14. This chain's CDR3 is CASSLGQGARVVGYTF. The CDR3 bases are TGCGCCAGCAGCTTAGGGCAGGGGGCGAGGGTCGTGGGCTACACCTTC.

This clone was seen a few times. Other DNA sequences of this sample code for an identical CDR3. The genes are TRBV15 and TRBJ1-5; D is uncertain. Deletions cut 0 bases from V and 0 bases from J, with 6 bases between. The CDR3 is 15 amino acids. The germline V gene encodes CDR1 LNHNV and CDR2 YYDKDF (reference sequence). CDR3 sequence: CATSRDRGSNQPQHF. The CDR3 nucleotides are TGTGCCACCAGCAGAGATCGGGGTAGCAATCAGCCCCAGCATTTT.

This rearrangement joins TRBV28 to TRBJ1-2; maybe TRBD1 (5 bases). The V gene's germline CDR1 is MDHEN and CDR2 SYDVKM. The CDR3 consists of 15 residues. The V end was cut by 7 bases, the J end by 4 bases, with 19 bases between. The CDR3 here is CASIRQGRNLYGYTF. The CDR3 DNA is TGTGCCAGCATCCGTCAGGGCCGGAACCTCTATGGCTACACCTTC.

The V call is TRBV28, the J call TRBJ1-1, with TRBD1 identical over 7 bases. The germline CDR1 and CDR2 sequences are MDHEN and SYDVKM. The CDR3 loop spans 14 amino acids. Trimming removed 5 bases from V and 7 bases from J; junction bases left unmatched: 10. The CDR3 sequence: CASSGQRTGDEAFF. The CDR3 DNA sequence: TGTGCCAGCAGTGGCCAGCGGACAGGCGATGAAGCTTTCTTT.

V usage is TRBV27 and J usage is TRBJ1-5; TRBD1 matches 8 bases. J was trimmed by 4 bases and V by 5 bases; bases with no gene match: 4. The germline V gene has CDR1 MNHEY and CDR2 SMNVEV (reference sequence). The CDR3 has 14 residues. The CDR3 reads CASSAGTGNQPQHF. In nucleotides, the CDR3 is TGTGCCAGCAGTGCCGGGACAGGAAATCAGCCCCAGCATTTT.

The V call is TRBV25-1, the J call TRBJ2-3, with 8 bases lining up with TRBD2. CDR1 and CDR2 from the germline V gene are MGHDK and SYGVNS. Unmatched junction bases numbered 4, after V lost 3 bases and J lost 2 bases. The length of the CDR3 is 15 residues. The CDR3 DNA reads as TGTGCCAGCAGTGATGGGCGGGGGGCCACAGATACGCAGTATTTT. This encodes CASSDGRGATDTQYF.

The rearrangement uses TRBV10-1 and TRBJ2-3, with D perhaps TRBD2 (6 bases). CDR1 WNHNN and CDR2 SYGVQD come from the germline V gene (reference sequence). Trimming removed 8 bases from V and 3 bases from J, with 12 bases in between. The CDR3 length is 13 residues. CDR3 DNA: TGCGCCAGCCCGGAGGGAAGTACAGATACGCAGTATTTT. Translated: CASPEGSTDTQYF.

V gene TRBV5-1 combines with J gene TRBJ1-4; 11 positions match TRBD1. V trimming: 1 base; J trimming: 2 bases; junction bases outside the gene matches: 4. Germline lookup yields CDR1 SGHRS and CDR2 YFSETQ. The CDR3 consists of 17 residues. CDR3 sequence: CASSLHGQGATNEKLFF. The CDR3 bases are TGCGCCAGCAGCTTGCACGGACAGGGGGCGACTAATGAAAAACTGTTTTTT.

The CDR3 region has the DNA TGTGCCAGCTTGGGGCCTGGAAACACCATATATTTT. This sequence encodes CASLGPGNTIYF. V and J are TRBV6-5 and TRBJ1-3; a possible D gene is TRBD1 (5 bases). V dropped 8 bases and J dropped 2 bases, with 7 bases sitting between them. The CDR3 has 12 amino acids. Germline CDR1 is MNHEY and CDR2 is SVGAGI.

This clone was detected only once. The J gene is TRBJ1-1, the V gene TRBV2, with D uncertain. Germline V CDR1 and CDR2: SNHLY, FYNNEI. Trimming removed 5 bases from V and 7 bases from J, with 14 bases in between. This CDR3 has 13 residues. The CDR3 DNA reads TGTGCCAGCAGTCCAGGAGCGGTAAATGAAGCTTTCTTT. Its protein product is CASSPGAVNEAFF.

V usage is TRBV5-6 and J usage is TRBJ1-5, with D possibly matching TRBD1 (5 bases). This CDR3 is built from 17 residues. Trimming took off 0 bases at V and 0 bases at J, with 13 bases between the two ends. Germline CDR1 reads SGHDT; CDR2 reads YYEEEE. CDR3 bases: TGTGCCAGCAGCTTGGCCCTAGGAGGGGTTAGCAATCAGCCCCAGCATTTT. It specifies CASSLALGGVSNQPQHF.

The CDR3 bases are TGTGCCAGTGCTATCGGGACAGATTACAATGAGCAGTTCTTC. As protein: CASAIGTDYNEQFF. The rearrangement uses TRBV27 and TRBJ2-1; 7 nucleotides line up with TRBD1. In germline, CDR1 is MNHEY, CDR2 SMNVEV (reference sequence). Trimming took 9 bases from V and 4 from J; bases not matched to a gene: 9. The CDR3 is 14 amino acids.

The CDR3 protein is CASSEPVQGYGYTF. DNA of the CDR3: TGTGCCAGCAGTGAACCAGTACAGGGATATGGCTACACCTTC. The V call is TRBV6-1, the J call TRBJ1-2; tentatively, D is TRBD1 (6 bases). V gave up 2 bases and J gave up 5 bases, with 12 bases separating them. CDR1 MNHNS and CDR2 SASEGT come from the germline V gene. The CDR3 length is 14 residues.

The chain uses TRBV3-1 (or the pseudogene TRBV3-2) and TRBJ1-2; D is perhaps TRBD1 (5 bases). The CDR3 extends over 14 amino acids. Germline loops: CDR1 LGHDT, CDR2 YNNKEL (reference sequence). V was shortened by 3 bases and J by 8 bases, with 16 bases between the two germline ends. CDR3 protein: CASSHAGTYRGYTF. CDR3 sequence (DNA): TGTGCCAGCAGCCACGCGGGGACGTACCGGGGCTACACCTTC.

J is TRBJ1-5 and V is TRBV19; a weak D match, TRBD1 (6 bases). Per germline, CDR1 LNHDA and CDR2 SQIVND (reference sequence). The CDR3 is made up of 15 amino acids. Trimming shortened V by 4 bases and J by 0 bases, and 10 bases separated the two germline ends. This CDR3 reads CASSKGQNSNQPQHF. The CDR3 coding sequence is TGTGCCAGTAGTAAGGGACAAAATAGCAATCAGCCCCAGCATTTT.

V usage is TRBV25-1 and J usage is TRBJ1-2; no clear D gene. Germline V CDR1 and CDR2: MGHDK, SYGVNS. V was shortened by 3 bases and J by 7 bases, with 12 bases between the two germline ends. The CDR3 extends over 13 amino acids. The CDR3 spells CASSEYGDLGYTF. The CDR3 coding sequence is TGTGCCAGCAGTGAGTACGGGGATCTTGGCTACACCTTC.

This chain connects TRBV12-5 to TRBJ1-4; D is unresolved. Germline V gene sequence: CDR1 LGHNT, CDR2 FRNRAP. Trimming took 4 bases from V and 5 from J, leaving 17 bases between them. The CDR3 runs to 16 residues. The CDR3 nucleotides read TGTGCTAGTGGTTCGGGAAGCGGTTTTTGGAATGAAAAACTGTTTTTT. Translation gives CASGSGSGFWNEKLFF.

V and J are TRBV15 and TRBJ2-2; 7 nucleotides agree with TRBD1. CDR3 length: 16 amino acids. CDR1 and CDR2 (germline): LNHNV, YYDKDF (reference sequence). The V gene end was trimmed by 0 bases and the J gene end by 1 base; junction bases not matched to a gene: 2. CDR3 protein: CATSRDRTGNTGELFF. The CDR3 DNA reads TGTGCCACCAGCAGAGATCGGACAGGGAACACCGGGGAGCTGTTTTTT.

V usage is TRBV7-2 and J usage is TRBJ2-7, with D unresolved. The CDR3 totals 15 residues. V shed 2 bases and J shed 3 bases, with 14 bases lying between them. Germline CDR1 SGHTA, CDR2 FQGNSA. The CDR3 is CASSLYVATNYEQYF. The CDR3, as DNA: TGTGCCAGCAGCTTATATGTTGCGACAAACTACGAGCAGTACTTC.